Shown below are 13 T cell receptor beta chains from a single sample sequenced in a study of tumor-infiltrating lymphocytes in primary liver carcinoma. Starting material for RNA and DNA co-extraction consisted of roughly 20-34 mg of unsorted bulk tissue. TCR beta cDNA was made from 400 to 600 ng total RNA with a constant-region primer. Three nested multiplex PCR rounds, a slightly modified ARM-PCR, produced the libraries for TCR beta. Primers for the first two PCR rounds were TRBV1-TRBV30 forward primers and a C-beta reverse primer (approximately 10 cycles per round). TCRdb re-analysed the multiplex PCR reads in MiXCR, keeping a single row per CDR3 protein. The sample includes approximately 76,000 distinct CDR3 sequences, 71% of them seen just once. Input material: liver tumor tissue from sampling region 4. Noted subset: tumor region T4, right-lateral pole. The receptors originated from an older woman with primary liver carcinoma and hepatitis B virus infection.

V is TRBV29-1 and J is TRBJ2-3; 7 bases are a match to TRBD1. The CDR3 contains 13 residues. CDR1 and CDR2 from the germline V gene are SQVTM and ANQGSEA. The CDR3 DNA reads as TGCGGCGCCGAAGGGGGCCGCACAGATACGCAGTATTTT. Protein: CGAEGGRTDTQYF.

Points on this clonotype: The germline gene is not matched at one end of the junction; a read error may be the cause. This chain uses TRBV11-3 with TRBJ2-3; no clear D gene. CDR3 size: 17 residues. Germline lookup yields CDR1 SGHNT and CDR2 YENEEA. The DNA of the CDR3 is TGTGCCATCAGCCCTGGGCTGGCAGGAACTAACGGCGATACGCAGTATTTT. It translates to CAISPGLAGTNGDTQYF.

Remarks on this clonotype: At one of its ends the junction is not consistent with the germline gene, which may arise from a read error. CDR3 sequence (DNA): TGTGCTAGCAGTGTGGGGTCCACAGGGAACACTGAAGCTTTCTTT. This encodes CASSVGSTGNTEAFF. The chain recombines TRBV6-1 with TRBJ1-1; a possible D gene is TRBD1 (5 bases). CDR3 length: 15 amino acids. Germline V CDR1 and CDR2: MNHNS, SASEGT.

This clonotype was counted between two and nine times. Since a much larger clone is just one base distant, this may be a read error. The V call is TRBV5-6, the J call TRBJ2-5; the D gene is possibly TRBD1 (5 bases). The CDR3 consists of 17 residues. The V end was cut by 1 base, the J end by 2 bases, with 18 bases between. In germline, CDR1 is SGHDT, CDR2 YYEEEE. The CDR3 sequence is CASSLPRADLQQETQYF. CDR3 sequence (DNA): TGTGCCAGCAGCTTGCCCAGGGCAGATCTCCAACAAGAGACCCAGTACTTC.

The chain combines TRBV6-1 with TRBJ2-3; D could derive from TRBD1 or TRBD2 (5 bases each). The CDR3 covers 15 residues. The V gene lost 7 bases and the J gene lost 2 bases, with 16 bases spanning the gap. The germline V gene has CDR1 MNHNS and CDR2 SASEGT. The CDR3 sequence: CASNSGTLLTDTQYF. The CDR3 region has the DNA TGTGCCAGCAATTCCGGGACCTTACTCACAGATACGCAGTATTTT.

Worth noting for this clonotype: The junction departs from germline at one end; a sequencing error may be responsible. The rearrangement uses TRBV6-5 and TRBJ2-7; 9 nucleotides align to TRBD1. Per the germline V gene, CDR1 is MNHEY and CDR2 is SVGAGI. This CDR3 contains 15 residues. CDR3 sequence (DNA): TGTGCTAGCAGCTTACAGGGGACAGGGTGGCACGAGCAGTACTTC. Encoded protein: CASSLQGTGWHEQYF.

At least ten counts were recorded for this clonotype. CDR3 DNA: TGTGCCAGCAGTTTCCTCGGGACAGAGCTAGCCAAAAACATTCAGTACTTC. Protein: CASSFLGTELAKNIQYF. This rearrangement joins TRBV28 to TRBJ2-4, with 7 bases identical to TRBD1. In germline, CDR1 is MDHEN, CDR2 SYDVKM. V was pared by 3 bases and J by 0 bases, with 8 bases of the junction left unmatched. The CDR3 loop spans 17 amino acids.

As concerns this clonotype: At one end the junction does not follow the germline gene, possibly because of a read error. The V call is TRBV20-1, the J call TRBJ2-7; perhaps TRBD1 as D (6 bases). This CDR3 spans 13 amino acids. Germline loops: CDR1 DFQATT, CDR2 SNEGSKA (reference sequence). CDR3 DNA: TGCATTGCTAGACGACAGGCCTCCTACGAGCAGTACTTC. This encodes CIARRQASYEQYF.

This clonotype was detected ten times or more. CDR3 nucleotides: TGTGCCAGCAGCTCCGGACTATCTGGGGCCAAAAACATTCAGTACTTC. Amino acid sequence: CASSSGLSGAKNIQYF. The chain employs TRBV7-9 and TRBJ2-4; possibly TRBD2 for D (6 bases). CDR3 size: 16 residues. V lost 4 bases and J 1 base, leaving 14 bases between the germline ends. Germline loops: CDR1 SEHNR, CDR2 FQNEAQ (reference sequence).

By sample share, this clonotype is medium-sized. The chain links TRBV11-1 to TRBJ2-7; 8 positions agree with TRBD2. Trimming took 4 bases from V and 3 from J; bases not matched to a gene: 5. The CDR3 runs 14 residues. Germline CDR1 and CDR2: SGHAT and FQDESV (reference sequence). This CDR3 is CASSSGSGNYEQYF. The CDR3 coding sequence is TGTGCCAGCAGCTCGGGTAGCGGGAACTACGAGCAGTACTTC.

As to this clonotype: A much larger clone differs from this one at a single base, so this may be a read error. The chain joins TRBV20-1 to TRBJ2-3, with D uncertain. The J call is doubtful: the DNA matches TRBJ1-5 better. CDR1 and CDR2 (germline): DFQATT, SNEGSKA (reference sequence). This CDR3 contains 14 residues. The CDR3 nucleotides are TGCAGTGCTAGAGATCCCAACCTAAGAGATACGCAGCATTTT. It yields the protein CSARDPNLRDTQHF.

Remarks on this clonotype: As the CDR3 is not closed by the conserved phenylalanine or tryptophan, this likely results from a read error. V is TRBV6-1 and J is TRBJ2-1, with 10 bases matching TRBD2. Germline V lookup: CDR1 MNHNS, CDR2 SASEGT. The length of the CDR3 is 15 residues. As DNA, the CDR3 is TGTGTCAGCAGTGAGCTAGCGGGAGAAGACAATGAGCAGTTCTTA. Translating it yields CVSSELAGEDNEQFL.

The V gene is TRBV6-6, the J gene TRBJ1-1, with 9 bases fitting TRBD1. CDR1 and CDR2 (germline): MNHNY, SVGAGI (reference sequence). The trim removed 3 bases at V and 4 bases at J, leaving 12 bases unmatched. The length of the CDR3 is 17 residues. CDR3 DNA sequence: TGTGCCAGCAGTTATCTGGGGACAGGGTCTCGGGGCACTGAAGCTTTCTTT. Its protein is CASSYLGTGSRGTEAFF.